This T cell receptor (beta chain) emerged from a study of CD8 T cells in ankylosing spondylitis. The CDR3 length is 13 residues. With 0 bases removed from V and 6 bases from J, the gap between germline ends came to 12 bases. In germline, CDR1 is DFQATT, CDR2 SNEGSKA (reference sequence). TCRdb reanalysed the 5' RACE reads using MiXCR and keeps one entry per CDR3 protein. The sample holds around 250,000 distinct CDR3 sequences; around 11% are singletons and the top ten take under 7%. Study observations and caveats: Disease-linked clones had a CD8+ phenotype and relatively low frequency in peripheral blood.

At least ten counts were recorded for this clonotype. Its antigen is unknown. The rearrangement uses TRBV20-1 and TRBJ2-7; D remains ambiguous. The sequenced sample was blood, either unsorted or a sorted T cell fraction (not recorded which). This receptor was taken from a male donor with ankylosing spondylitis or in good health (not recorded which). CDR3 nucleotide sequence: TGCAGTGCTAGAGAACCCGGTCTCCTCGAGCAGTACTTC. Translation gives CSAREPGLLEQYF.